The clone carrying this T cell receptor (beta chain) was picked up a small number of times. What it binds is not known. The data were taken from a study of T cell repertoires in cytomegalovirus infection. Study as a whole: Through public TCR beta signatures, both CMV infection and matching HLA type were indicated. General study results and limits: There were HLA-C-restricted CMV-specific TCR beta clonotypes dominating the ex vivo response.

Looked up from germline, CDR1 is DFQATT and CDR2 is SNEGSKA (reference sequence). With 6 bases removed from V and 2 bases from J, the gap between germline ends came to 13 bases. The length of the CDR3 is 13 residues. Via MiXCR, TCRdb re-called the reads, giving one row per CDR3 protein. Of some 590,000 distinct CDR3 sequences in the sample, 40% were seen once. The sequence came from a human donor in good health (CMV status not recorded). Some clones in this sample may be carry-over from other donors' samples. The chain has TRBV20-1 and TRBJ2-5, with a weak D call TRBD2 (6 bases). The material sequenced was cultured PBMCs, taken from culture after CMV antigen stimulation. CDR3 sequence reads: CSALAGSQETQYF. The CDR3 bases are TGCAGTGCCCTCGCGGGGAGTCAAGAGACCCAGTACTTC.